Shown below are 5 T cell receptor beta chains from a single sample sequenced in a study of T-cell reconstitution after alpha-beta-depleted transplantation in children. Unique molecular identifiers tagged the TCRbeta library. TCRdb analysed the PCR reads with MiXCR anew, one entry per CDR3 protein. The sample yields some 29,000 distinct CDR3 sequences, roughly 5.7% seen once. This sample comprised PBMCs, mostly from graft donor cells, obtained 180 days after TCRalphabeta/CD19-depleted stem cell transplant. All receptors derive from a male patient younger than 18 who had a stem cell transplant for acute myeloid leukemia, so the T cells may come from the graft donor.

In this sample, this clonotype turned up many times. The chain carries TRBV12-3 or TRBV12-4 and TRBJ1-2, with D possibly being TRBD1 (5 bases). The CDR3 spans 16 residues. V was shortened by 6 bases and J by 6 bases, with 23 bases between the two germline ends. As DNA, the CDR3 is TGTGCCAGCAGACCGATGATAAGGTCCCGAGGGGATGGCTACACCTTC. This encodes CASRPMIRSRGDGYTF.

This clonotype was seen repeatedly, ten times or more. This chain joins TRBV7-3 and TRBJ2-5, with a weak D call TRBD1 (5 bases). V gave up 5 bases and J gave up 1 base, with 11 bases separating them. The length of the CDR3 is 14 residues. Germline V gives CDR1 SGHTA, CDR2 FQGTGA. The CDR3 loop reads CASSPRTRQETQYF. The DNA of the CDR3 is TGTGCCAGCAGCCCCAGGACACGCCAAGAGACCCAGTACTTC.

The rearrangement links TRBV28 to TRBJ2-1, with no clear D. The CDR3 runs to 15 residues. CDR1 and CDR2 from the germline V gene are MDHEN and SYDVKM. Deletions cut 10 bases from V and 0 bases from J, with 16 bases between. The CDR3 spells CAMGPGLRSYNEQFF. The CDR3 DNA reads TGTGCCATGGGCCCCGGGTTGCGCTCCTACAATGAGCAGTTCTTC.

The rearrangement joins TRBV6-2 or TRBV6-3 to TRBJ1-5; no firm D call. Per the germline V gene, CDR1 is MNHEY and CDR2 is SVGEGT. The V gene lost 2 bases and the J gene lost 2 bases, with 10 bases spanning the gap. The length of the CDR3 is 15 residues. The CDR3 is CASSYEGMRNQPQHF. The CDR3 coding sequence is TGTGCCAGCAGTTACGAGGGTATGCGCAATCAGCCCCAGCATTTT.

This clonotype was observed at least ten times. This chain uses TRBV11-2 with TRBJ2-1; no definite D call. This CDR3 is 12 amino acids long. With 3 bases removed from V and 9 bases from J, the gap between germline ends came to 9 bases. CDR1 is SGHAT and CDR2 is FQNNGV in the germline V gene. The CDR3 loop reads CASSFGEIEQFF. The CDR3 DNA follows: TGTGCCAGCAGCTTTGGAGAGATTGAGCAGTTCTTC.